These T cell receptor beta chains were read from a single sample in a study of T cell responses to AZD1222 COVID-19 vaccine. Assay used: immunoSEQ multiplex PCR; TCRdb lists only in-frame clones, some missing. The data hold about 85,000 clones, with approximately 89% observed a single time. The specimen comprised peripheral blood, sampled 28 days after the second AZD1222 dose. The receptors come from an adult who received the AZD1222 COVID-19 vaccine. Each CDR3 is given with its conserved first and last residue. D genes are given only for firm matches. Expanded clones are given a class, and other clones once, few, many or no size at all.

abundance: .; j_gene: TRBJ1-5; v_gene: TRBV7-8; d_gene: .; CDR3aa: CASSPMGPNQPQHF
abundance: .; j_gene: TRBJ1-2; v_gene: TRBV4-3; d_gene: .; CDR3aa: CASSQAQGSYGYTF
abundance: .; j_gene: TRBJ2-7; v_gene: TRBV7-2; d_gene: .; CDR3aa: CASSPTGTPYEQYF
abundance: .; j_gene: TRBJ1-3; v_gene: TRBV15; d_gene: .; CDR3aa: CATSREDGHSGNTIYF
abundance: .; j_gene: TRBJ2-1; v_gene: TRBV6-1; d_gene: TRBD1; CDR3aa: CASCTGQGENEQFF
abundance: .; j_gene: TRBJ2-5; v_gene: TRBV5-1; d_gene: TRBD1; CDR3aa: CASSLDGGQGGETQYF
abundance: .; j_gene: TRBJ2-4; v_gene: TRBV27; d_gene: .; CDR3aa: CASSNGSGTKKNIQYF
abundance: .; j_gene: TRBJ2-4; v_gene: TRBV2; d_gene: .; CDR3aa: CASSEGQEIDIQYF
abundance: once; j_gene: TRBJ2-7; v_gene: TRBV28; d_gene: TRBD2; CDR3aa: CASRGGRHEQYF
abundance: .; j_gene: TRBJ2-1; v_gene: TRBV10-1; d_gene: TRBD2; CDR3aa: CASSESGSGRSYEQFF
abundance: .; j_gene: TRBJ2-7; v_gene: TRBV28; d_gene: .; CDR3aa: CASSLMATYYEQYF
abundance: .; j_gene: TRBJ1-2; v_gene: TRBV28; d_gene: .; CDR3aa: CASSISGSYYGYTF
abundance: .; j_gene: TRBJ1-5; v_gene: TRBV6-5; d_gene: .; CDR3aa: CAAGRDISNQPQHF
abundance: .; j_gene: TRBJ1-2; v_gene: TRBV19; d_gene: TRBD1; CDR3aa: CASSISGQVYGYTF
abundance: .; j_gene: TRBJ1-6; v_gene: TRBV30; d_gene: .; CDR3aa: CAWRGNSPLHF
abundance: once; j_gene: TRBJ2-3; v_gene: TRBV27; d_gene: TRBD1; CDR3aa: CASSFADRGTDTQYF
abundance: .; j_gene: TRBJ1-1; v_gene: TRBV28; d_gene: TRBD1; CDR3aa: CASSQRRTGNTEAFF
abundance: .; j_gene: TRBJ1-4; v_gene: TRBV29-1; d_gene: .; CDR3aa: CSVDDSFGEKLFF
abundance: .; j_gene: TRBJ2-7; v_gene: TRBV11-2; d_gene: TRBD2; CDR3aa: CASSLGSLAGGHGEQYF
abundance: .; j_gene: TRBJ1-1; v_gene: TRBV4-3; d_gene: .; CDR3aa: CASSLTGGTEAFF
abundance: .; j_gene: TRBJ1-4; v_gene: TRBV19; d_gene: .; CDR3aa: CASSVGTDSTNEKLFF
abundance: .; j_gene: TRBJ1-1; v_gene: TRBV2; d_gene: TRBD1; CDR3aa: CASRGDSLNTEAFF
abundance: .; j_gene: TRBJ1-4; v_gene: TRBV5-1; d_gene: .; CDR3aa: CASSLSRGREKLFF
abundance: .; j_gene: TRBJ1-1; v_gene: TRBV19; d_gene: .; CDR3aa: CASSTQTSNTEAFF
abundance: few; j_gene: TRBJ2-7; v_gene: TRBV7-2; d_gene: .; CDR3aa: CASSLERAGEQYF
abundance: .; j_gene: TRBJ2-7; v_gene: TRBV27; d_gene: .; CDR3aa: CASSPTGDPYEQYF
abundance: .; j_gene: TRBJ1-3; v_gene: TRBV5-1; d_gene: .; CDR3aa: CASSFFKQEEGNTIYF
abundance: .; j_gene: TRBJ1-3; v_gene: TRBV28; d_gene: .; CDR3aa: CASVEGPGNTIYF
abundance: .; j_gene: TRBJ1-1; v_gene: TRBV7-8; d_gene: .; CDR3aa: CASSFGNTEAFF
abundance: .; j_gene: TRBJ1-4; v_gene: TRBV18; d_gene: TRBD1; CDR3aa: CASKPLQGAGEKLFF
abundance: .; j_gene: TRBJ2-7; v_gene: TRBV23-1; d_gene: TRBD2; CDR3aa: CASSQSKSSSQGTSGSYEQYF
abundance: .; j_gene: TRBJ2-1; v_gene: TRBV14; d_gene: TRBD2; CDR3aa: CASSPLGGLSVEQFF
abundance: .; j_gene: TRBJ2-7; v_gene: TRBV24-1; d_gene: .; CDR3aa: CALPHGGSSYEQYF
abundance: .; j_gene: TRBJ2-3; v_gene: TRBV19; d_gene: .; CDR3aa: CASSIGLAGDTQYF
abundance: few; j_gene: TRBJ2-3; v_gene: TRBV6-2/TRBV6-3; d_gene: .; CDR3aa: CASSLSADTQYF
abundance: .; j_gene: TRBJ2-1; v_gene: TRBV10-2; d_gene: .; CDR3aa: CASSEIDEQFF
abundance: .; j_gene: TRBJ2-3; v_gene: TRBV4-2; d_gene: .; CDR3aa: CASSQGLGGRTDTQYF
abundance: .; j_gene: TRBJ1-6; v_gene: TRBV7-8; d_gene: .; CDR3aa: CASRRTVDSPLHF
abundance: .; j_gene: TRBJ2-5; v_gene: TRBV18; d_gene: .; CDR3aa: CASSPQGLGGETQYF
abundance: .; j_gene: TRBJ1-1; v_gene: TRBV9; d_gene: .; CDR3aa: CASSSGPLKEAFF
abundance: .; j_gene: TRBJ1-1; v_gene: TRBV27; d_gene: .; CDR3aa: CASSLFYDGIPSSTEAFF
abundance: .; j_gene: TRBJ1-3; v_gene: TRBV27; d_gene: TRBD1; CDR3aa: CASRDTGAGNTIYF
abundance: .; j_gene: TRBJ2-1; v_gene: TRBV7-9; d_gene: TRBD2; CDR3aa: CASSQGLAGGDEQFF
abundance: .; j_gene: TRBJ1-4; v_gene: TRBV18; d_gene: .; CDR3aa: CASSPTGVNEKLFF
abundance: .; j_gene: TRBJ2-7; v_gene: TRBV5-3; d_gene: .; CDR3aa: CARSLKERGGYEQYF
abundance: .; j_gene: TRBJ1-4; v_gene: TRBV19; d_gene: .; CDR3aa: CASNHRVFGEKLFF
abundance: .; j_gene: TRBJ2-2; v_gene: TRBV9; d_gene: .; CDR3aa: CASSVRWGNTGELFF
abundance: .; j_gene: TRBJ1-6; v_gene: TRBV2; d_gene: .; CDR3aa: CARAGQGNSPLHF
abundance: .; j_gene: TRBJ2-2; v_gene: TRBV6-4; d_gene: .; CDR3aa: CATKQEGITGELFF
abundance: .; j_gene: TRBJ2-7; v_gene: TRBV20-1; d_gene: .; CDR3aa: CSGGLGYEQYF
abundance: .; j_gene: TRBJ2-1; v_gene: TRBV6-5; d_gene: .; CDR3aa: CASAGYGGNNEQFF
abundance: .; j_gene: TRBJ2-6; v_gene: TRBV7-9; d_gene: .; CDR3aa: CASRPQGGRASGANVLTF
abundance: .; j_gene: TRBJ1-6; v_gene: TRBV19; d_gene: .; CDR3aa: CASAKRGHNSPLHF